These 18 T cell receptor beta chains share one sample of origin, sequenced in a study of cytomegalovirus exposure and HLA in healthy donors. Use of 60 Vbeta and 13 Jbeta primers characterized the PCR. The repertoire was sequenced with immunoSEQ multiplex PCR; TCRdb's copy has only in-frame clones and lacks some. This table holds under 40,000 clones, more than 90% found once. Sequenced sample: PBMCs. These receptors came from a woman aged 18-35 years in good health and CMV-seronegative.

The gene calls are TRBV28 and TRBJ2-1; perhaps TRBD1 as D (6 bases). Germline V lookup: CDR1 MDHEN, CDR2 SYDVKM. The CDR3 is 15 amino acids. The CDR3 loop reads CVTRQDVGPNNEQFF. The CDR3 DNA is TGTGTCACCCGACAGGATGTGGGCCCAAACAATGAGCAGTTCTTC.

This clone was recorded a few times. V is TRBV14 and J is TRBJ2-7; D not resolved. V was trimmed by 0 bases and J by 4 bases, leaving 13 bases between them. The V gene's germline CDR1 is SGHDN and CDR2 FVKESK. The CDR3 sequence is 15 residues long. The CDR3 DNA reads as TGTGCCAGCAGCCAAGATCCTACTGCGGTATACGAGCAGTACTTC. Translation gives CASSQDPTAVYEQYF.

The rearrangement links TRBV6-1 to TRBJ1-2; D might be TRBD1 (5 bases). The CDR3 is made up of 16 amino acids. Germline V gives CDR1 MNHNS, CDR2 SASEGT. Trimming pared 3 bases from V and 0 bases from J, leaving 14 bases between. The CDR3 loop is CASSDRAAVANYGYTF. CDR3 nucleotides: TGTGCCAGCAGTGACAGGGCCGCAGTAGCTAACTATGGCTACACCTTC.

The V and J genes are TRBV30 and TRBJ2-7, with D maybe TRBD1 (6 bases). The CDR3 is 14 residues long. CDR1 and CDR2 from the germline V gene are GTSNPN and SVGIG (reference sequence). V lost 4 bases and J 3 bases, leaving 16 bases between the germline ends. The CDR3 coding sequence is TGTGCCTGGACCGGGACACCAGGGTACTACGAGCAGTACTTC. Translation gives CAWTGTPGYYEQYF. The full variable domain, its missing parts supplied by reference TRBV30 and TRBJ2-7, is SQTIHQWPATLVQPVGSPLSLECTVEGTSNPNLYWYRQAAGRGLQLLFYSVGIGQISSEVPQNLSASRPQDRQFILSSKKLLLSDSGFYLCAWTGTPGYYEQYFGPGTRLTVT.

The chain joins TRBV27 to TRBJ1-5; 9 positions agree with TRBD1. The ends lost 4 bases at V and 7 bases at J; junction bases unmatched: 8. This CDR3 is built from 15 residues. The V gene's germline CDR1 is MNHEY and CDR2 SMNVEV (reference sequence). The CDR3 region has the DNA TGTGCCAGCAGTTCCGGGACAGGGTACCGGCAGCCCCAGCATTTT. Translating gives CASSSGTGYRQPQHF.

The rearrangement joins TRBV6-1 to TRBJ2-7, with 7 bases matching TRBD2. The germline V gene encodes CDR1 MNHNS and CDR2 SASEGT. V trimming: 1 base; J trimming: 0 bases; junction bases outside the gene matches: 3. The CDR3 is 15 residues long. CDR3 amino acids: CASSEEGGSSYEQYF. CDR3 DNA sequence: TGTGCCAGCAGTGAAGAGGGCGGGAGCTCCTACGAGCAGTACTTC.

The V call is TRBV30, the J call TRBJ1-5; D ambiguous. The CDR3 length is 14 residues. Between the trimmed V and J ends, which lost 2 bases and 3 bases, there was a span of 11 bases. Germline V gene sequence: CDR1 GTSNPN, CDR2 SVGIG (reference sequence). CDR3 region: CAWSSAAFNQPQHF. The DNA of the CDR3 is TGTGCCTGGAGTTCCGCGGCCTTCAATCAGCCCCAGCATTTT.

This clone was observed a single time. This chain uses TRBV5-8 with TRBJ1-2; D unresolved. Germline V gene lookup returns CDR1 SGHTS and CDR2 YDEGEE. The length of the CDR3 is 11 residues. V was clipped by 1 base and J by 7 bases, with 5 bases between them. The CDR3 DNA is TGTGCCAGCAGCTTGCACGGTGGCTACACCTTC. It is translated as CASSLHGGYTF.

The CDR3 region is CSAQGANTGELFF. CDR3 DNA: TGCAGCGCCCAGGGGGCGAACACCGGGGAGCTGTTTTTT. The V call is TRBV29-1, the J call TRBJ2-2; 7 bases map to TRBD1. CDR1 and CDR2 (germline): SQVTM, ANQGSEA. After removal of 7 bases from V and 0 bases from J, the junction contained 2 bases not matched to a gene. The length of the CDR3 is 13 residues.

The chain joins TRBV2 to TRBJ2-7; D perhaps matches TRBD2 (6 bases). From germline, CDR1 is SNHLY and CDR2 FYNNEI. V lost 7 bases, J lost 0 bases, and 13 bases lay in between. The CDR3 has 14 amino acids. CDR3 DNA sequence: TGTGCCAGCAAGGGGCGGGGAATCTCCTACGAGCAGTACTTC. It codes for CASKGRGISYEQYF.

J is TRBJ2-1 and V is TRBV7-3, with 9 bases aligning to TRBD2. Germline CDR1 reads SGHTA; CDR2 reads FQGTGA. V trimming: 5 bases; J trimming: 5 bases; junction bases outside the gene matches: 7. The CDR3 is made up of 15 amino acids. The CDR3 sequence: CASSTTSGYDNEQFF. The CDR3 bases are TGTGCCAGCAGCACTACTAGCGGGTATGACAATGAGCAGTTCTTC.

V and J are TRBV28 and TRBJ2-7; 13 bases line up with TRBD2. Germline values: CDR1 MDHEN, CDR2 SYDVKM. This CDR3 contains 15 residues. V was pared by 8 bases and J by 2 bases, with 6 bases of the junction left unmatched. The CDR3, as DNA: TGTGCCAGCGGCCTTACTAGCGGGAGGGCCTACGAGCAGTACTTC. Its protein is CASGLTSGRAYEQYF.

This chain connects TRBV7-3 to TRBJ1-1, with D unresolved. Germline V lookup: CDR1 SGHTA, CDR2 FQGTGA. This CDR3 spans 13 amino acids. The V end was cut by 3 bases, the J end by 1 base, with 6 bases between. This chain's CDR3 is CASSFAGNTEAFF. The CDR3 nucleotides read TGTGCCAGCAGCTTTGCAGGGAACACTGAAGCTTTCTTT.

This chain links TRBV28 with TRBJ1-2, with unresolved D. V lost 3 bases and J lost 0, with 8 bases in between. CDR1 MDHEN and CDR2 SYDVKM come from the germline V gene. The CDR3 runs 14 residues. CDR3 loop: CASSFTIPNYGYTF. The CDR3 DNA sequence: TGTGCCAGCAGTTTTACAATACCTAACTATGGCTACACCTTC.

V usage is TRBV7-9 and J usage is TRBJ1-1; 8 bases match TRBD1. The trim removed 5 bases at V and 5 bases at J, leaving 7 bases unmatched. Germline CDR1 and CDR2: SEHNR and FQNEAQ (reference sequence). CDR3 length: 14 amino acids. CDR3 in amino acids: CASSPSQGATEAFF. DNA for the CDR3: TGTGCCAGCAGCCCTAGCCAGGGGGCAACTGAAGCTTTCTTT.

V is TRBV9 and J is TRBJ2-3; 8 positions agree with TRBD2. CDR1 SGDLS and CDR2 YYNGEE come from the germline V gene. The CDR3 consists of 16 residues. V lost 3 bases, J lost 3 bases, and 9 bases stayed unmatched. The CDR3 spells CASSEYGLAGTDTQYF. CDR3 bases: TGTGCCAGCAGCGAATATGGACTAGCTGGTACAGATACGCAGTATTTT.

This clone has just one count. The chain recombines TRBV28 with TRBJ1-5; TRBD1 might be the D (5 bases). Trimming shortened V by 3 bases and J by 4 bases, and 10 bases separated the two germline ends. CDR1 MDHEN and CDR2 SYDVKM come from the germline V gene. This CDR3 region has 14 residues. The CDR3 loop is CASSLRRGNQPQHF. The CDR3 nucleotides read TGTGCCAGCAGTTTGCGAAGGGGAAATCAGCCCCAGCATTTT.

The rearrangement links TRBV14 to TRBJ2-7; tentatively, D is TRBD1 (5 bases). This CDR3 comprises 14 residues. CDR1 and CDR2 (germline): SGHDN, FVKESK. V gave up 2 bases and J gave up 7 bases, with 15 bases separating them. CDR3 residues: CASSQYRRGGEQYF. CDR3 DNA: TGTGCCAGCAGCCAATACCGAAGGGGCGGAGAGCAGTACTTC.